This T cell receptor beta chain was recovered during a study of blood T cell repertoires in COVID-19. Measured with immunoSEQ multiplex PCR; TCRdb has only the in-frame clones, and not every one. This sample has about 90,000 clones, with around four fifths found just once. The receptor comes from a woman between 65 and 79 years old with active or convalescent COVID-19. Sequenced input: peripheral blood.

The CDR3 reads CARVTGVLPYEQYF. The DNA for the CDR3 is TGTGCCAGAGTAACAGGGGTTCTCCCCTACGAGCAGTACTTC. The genes are TRBV6-5 and TRBJ2-7, with 7 nucleotides matching TRBD1. The CDR3 consists of 14 residues. From germline, CDR1 is MNHEY and CDR2 SVGAGI. J lost 2 bases, V lost 9 bases, and 10 bases had no gene match.